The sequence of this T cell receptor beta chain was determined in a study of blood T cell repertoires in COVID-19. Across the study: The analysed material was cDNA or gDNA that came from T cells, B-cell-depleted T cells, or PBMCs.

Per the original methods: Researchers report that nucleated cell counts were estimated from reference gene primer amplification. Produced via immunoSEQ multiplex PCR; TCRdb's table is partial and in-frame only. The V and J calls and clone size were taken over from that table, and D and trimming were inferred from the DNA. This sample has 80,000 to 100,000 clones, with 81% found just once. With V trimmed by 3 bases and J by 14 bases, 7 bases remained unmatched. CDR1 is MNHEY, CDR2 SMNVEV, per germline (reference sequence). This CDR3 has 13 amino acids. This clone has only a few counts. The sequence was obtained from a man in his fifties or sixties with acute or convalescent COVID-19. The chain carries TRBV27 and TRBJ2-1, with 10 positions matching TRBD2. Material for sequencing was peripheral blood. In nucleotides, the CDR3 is TGTGCCAGCAGTTTCAGTCTAGCGGGAGAAAAGTTCTTC. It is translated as CASSFSLAGEKFF.